A selection of T cell receptor beta chains follows, all from one sample in a study of T-cell memory formation after mild COVID-19. From the 5' RACE reads, TCRdb called clonotypes with MiXCR, one entry per CDR3 protein. The table shows approximately 450,000 distinct CDR3 sequences, with around a sixth occurring only once. The sequenced sample was PBMCs or a T cell subset sorted from them (not recorded which). The receptors come from an adult woman who had mild COVID-19 (a few samples of this study predate the infection). Cell type and time point are not known. CDR3s include the opening cysteine and the closing phenylalanine or tryptophan. The D gene is left open where the match is weak. Where a row states a size, it is once, few, many or the class of an expanded clone; other rows omit it.

v_call,clone_size,d_call,j_call,cdr3_nt,cdr3_aa
TRBV7-2,-,-,TRBJ2-7,TGTGCCAGCAGTATCGGAGCCTACGAGCAGTACTTC,CASSIGAYEQYF
TRBV24-1,-,-,TRBJ2-1,TGTGCCACCAGTGATTATGTGGGACGGAACAATGAGCAGTTCTTC,CATSDYVGRNNEQFF
TRBV4-2,-,-,TRBJ2-1,TGTGCCAGCAGCCAAGATCTCCGGGGGGCTGGTGAGCAGTTCTTC,CASSQDLRGAGEQFF
TRBV6-1,few,-,TRBJ2-1,TGTGCCAGCATAATATGGGGGTTGAGCTCCTACAATGAGCAGTTCTTC,CASIIWGLSSYNEQFF
TRBV10-3,-,-,TRBJ1-2,TGTGCCATCAGTGCCAAGGGGACCGGTGGGTCGTATGGCTACACCTTC,CAISAKGTGGSYGYTF
TRBV12-5,few,-,TRBJ1-1,TGTGCTAGTGGTTTGGTACTTCCGACGGGGGCCGCTGAAGCTTTCTTT,CASGLVLPTGAAEAFF
TRBV4-2,-,-,TRBJ2-7,TGTGCCAGCAGTGAGGGACTTACCTACGAGCAGTACTTC,CASSEGLTYEQYF
TRBV3-1,-,-,TRBJ2-7,TGTGCCAGCAGCCAAGCCGGGATCAGCTCCTACGAGCAGTACTTC,CASSQAGISSYEQYF
TRBV12-3/TRBV12-4,many,-,TRBJ1-4,TGTGCCAGCAGTTTAGGCGGAAATGAAAAACTGTTTTTT,CASSLGGNEKLFF
TRBV2,-,TRBD1,TRBJ1-5,TGTGCCAGCATGACGGACAGGTCCAATCAGCCCCAGCATTTT,CASMTDRSNQPQHF
TRBV18,-,-,TRBJ2-7,TGTGCCAGCTCACCCCCGGTTGGGGAGCAGTACTTC,CASSPPVGEQYF
TRBV12-3/TRBV12-4,-,-,TRBJ2-3,TGTGCCAGCAGTTTTCCCGCACTTGGGTCGGATACGCAGTATTTT,CASSFPALGSDTQYF
TRBV9,few,-,TRBJ1-2,TGTGCCAGCAGCGTATTTGGGGGGACGTTTGACTATGGCTACACCTTC,CASSVFGGTFDYGYTF
TRBV5-1,-,TRBD2,TRBJ2-3,TGCGCCAGCTCGCGGGGGGGCGGCAAAGATACGCAGTATTTT,CASSRGGGKDTQYF
TRBV29-1,medium-sized,TRBD1,TRBJ2-5,TGCAGCGTACGTGAGACAGGGGTTTTGGAGACCCAGTACTTC,CSVRETGVLETQYF
TRBV5-1,-,-,TRBJ1-1,TGCGCCAGCAGCTTGGTGGGCCTTCGGAACACTGAAGCTTTCTTT,CASSLVGLRNTEAFF
TRBV5-6,-,-,TRBJ1-6,TGTGCCAGCAGCTTTCTCGGTGTGGCCGTTAATTCACCCCTCCACTTT,CASSFLGVAVNSPLHF
TRBV24-1,-,-,TRBJ2-7,TGTGCCACCAGTGATTCCGCGGGACTGCGGCCCGAGCAGTACTTC,CATSDSAGLRPEQYF
TRBV11-2,few,TRBD1,TRBJ2-7,TGTGCCAGCAGCAATAGACAGGGGGGGGAAAAAAAGCAGTACTTC,CASSNRQGGEKKQYF
TRBV7-6,once,TRBD2,TRBJ2-5,TGTGCCAGCAGCCTCCGGACTAGCGGGGGGGCCCTGAAGCTAGAGACCCAGTACTTC,CASSLRTSGGALKLETQYF
TRBV12-3/TRBV12-4,few,TRBD2,TRBJ2-3,TGTGCCAGCAGTTCACAGCGGGGGGGAACAGATACGCAGTATTTT,CASSSQRGGTDTQYF
TRBV12-3/TRBV12-4,-,TRBD2,TRBJ2-1,TGTGCCAGCAGTTTAGCGAAGGTAGCGGGAGGGAAAGGCAATGAGCAGTTCTTC,CASSLAKVAGGKGNEQFF
TRBV29-1,-,-,TRBJ1-2,TGCAGCGTAAAGGACCCTAGGGGTTTAAACTATGGCTACACCTTC,CSVKDPRGLNYGYTF
TRBV7-2,-,TRBD2,TRBJ2-1,TGTGCCAGCAGCTTCGAGGCGGGGGCCTACAATGAGCAGTTCTTC,CASSFEAGAYNEQFF
TRBV13,-,-,TRBJ2-5,TGTGCCAGCAGCTTGCGTAAGGATCAAGAGACCCAGTACTTC,CASSLRKDQETQYF
TRBV20-1,-,TRBD1,TRBJ2-2,TGCAGTGCTAGAATACAGGGGGAGGACGCCGGGGAGCTGTTTTTT,CSARIQGEDAGELFF
TRBV5-1,few,-,TRBJ1-2,TGCGCCAGCAGCTTGGTGTCCCGGGAGGGCTACACCTTC,CASSLVSREGYTF
TRBV24-1,few,TRBD1,TRBJ2-1,TGTGCCACCAGTGATTCGGCCAGGGGGACGCTCTACAATGAGCAGTTCTTC,CATSDSARGTLYNEQFF
TRBV6-5,many,-,TRBJ1-6,TGTGCCAGCACCCAGGGTCCGAATTCACCCCTCCACTTT,CASTQGPNSPLHF